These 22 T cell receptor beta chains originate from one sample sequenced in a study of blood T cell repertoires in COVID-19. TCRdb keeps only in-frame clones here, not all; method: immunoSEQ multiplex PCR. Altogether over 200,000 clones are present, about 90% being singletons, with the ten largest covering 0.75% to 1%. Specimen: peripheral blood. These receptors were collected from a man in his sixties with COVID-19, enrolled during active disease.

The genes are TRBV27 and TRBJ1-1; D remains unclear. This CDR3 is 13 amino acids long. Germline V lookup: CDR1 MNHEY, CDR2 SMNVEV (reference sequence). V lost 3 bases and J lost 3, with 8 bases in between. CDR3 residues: CASSFGLHTEAFF. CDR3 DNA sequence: TGTGCCAGCAGTTTCGGACTACACACTGAAGCTTTCTTT.

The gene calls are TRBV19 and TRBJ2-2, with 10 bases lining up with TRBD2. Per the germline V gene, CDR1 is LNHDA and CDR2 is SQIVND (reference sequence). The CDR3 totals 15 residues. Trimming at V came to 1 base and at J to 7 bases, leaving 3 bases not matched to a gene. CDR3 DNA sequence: TGTGCCAGTAGTATAGGTAGCGGGAGGATCGGGGAGCTGTTTTTT. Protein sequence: CASSIGSGRIGELFF.

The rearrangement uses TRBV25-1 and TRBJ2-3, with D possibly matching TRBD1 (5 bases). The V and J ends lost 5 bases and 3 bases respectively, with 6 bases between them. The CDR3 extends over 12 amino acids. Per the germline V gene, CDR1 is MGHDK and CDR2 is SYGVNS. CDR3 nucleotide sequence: TGTGCCAGCAGTCAGGGAACAGATACGCAGTATTTT. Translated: CASSQGTDTQYF.

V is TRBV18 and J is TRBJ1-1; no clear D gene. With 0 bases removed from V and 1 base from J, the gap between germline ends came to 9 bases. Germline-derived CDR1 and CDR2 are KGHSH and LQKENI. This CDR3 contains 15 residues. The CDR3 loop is CASSPPRQTNTEAFF. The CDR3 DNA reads TGTGCCAGCTCACCACCGAGGCAGACGAACACTGAAGCTTTCTTT.

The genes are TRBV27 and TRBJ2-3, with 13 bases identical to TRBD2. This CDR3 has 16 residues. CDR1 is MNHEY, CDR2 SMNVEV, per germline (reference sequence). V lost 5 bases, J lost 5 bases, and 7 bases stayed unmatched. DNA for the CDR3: TGTGCCAGCAGTCCGGGACTAGCGGGGAAAAGAGATACGCAGTATTTT. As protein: CASSPGLAGKRDTQYF.

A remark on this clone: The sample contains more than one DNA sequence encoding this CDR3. The CDR3 nucleotides are TGTGCCAGCAGCTTGGCTTCTAACTATGGCTACACCTTC. Translated: CASSLASNYGYTF. V and J are TRBV5-4 and TRBJ1-2; no clear D gene. This CDR3 is 13 amino acids long. CDR1 SGHNT and CDR2 YYREEE come from the germline V gene (reference sequence). V dropped 0 bases and J dropped 0 bases, with 3 bases sitting between them.

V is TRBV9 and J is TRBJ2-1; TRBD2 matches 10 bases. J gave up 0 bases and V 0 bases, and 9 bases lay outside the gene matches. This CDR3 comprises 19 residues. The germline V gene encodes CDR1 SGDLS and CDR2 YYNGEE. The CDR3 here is CASSVDPTSGVSSYNEQFF. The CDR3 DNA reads TGTGCCAGCAGCGTAGATCCCACTAGCGGGGTTAGCTCCTACAATGAGCAGTTCTTC.

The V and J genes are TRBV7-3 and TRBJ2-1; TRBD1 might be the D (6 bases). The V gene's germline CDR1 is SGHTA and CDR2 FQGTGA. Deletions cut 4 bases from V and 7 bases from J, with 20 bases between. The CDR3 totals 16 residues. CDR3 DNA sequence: TGTGCCAGCAGCTCACAGACAGGTAGGGGATTAAATGAGCAGTTCTTC. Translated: CASSSQTGRGLNEQFF.

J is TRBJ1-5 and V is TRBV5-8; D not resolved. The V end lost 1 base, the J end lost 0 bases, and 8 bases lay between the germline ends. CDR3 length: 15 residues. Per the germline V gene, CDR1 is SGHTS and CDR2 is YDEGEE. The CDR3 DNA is TGTGCCAGCAGCTTGACACCGTATAGCAATCAGCCCCAGCATTTT. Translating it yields CASSLTPYSNQPQHF. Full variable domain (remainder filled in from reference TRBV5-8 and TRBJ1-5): EAGVTQSPTHLIKTRGQQATLRCSPISGHTSVYWYQQALGLGLQFLLWYDEGEERNRGNFPPRFSGRQFPNYSSELNVNALELEDSALYLCASSLTPYSNQPQHFGDGTRLSIL.

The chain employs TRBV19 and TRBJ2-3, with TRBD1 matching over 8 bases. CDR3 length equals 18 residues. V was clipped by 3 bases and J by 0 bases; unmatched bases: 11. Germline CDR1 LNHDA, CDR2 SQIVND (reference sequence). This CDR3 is CASSIGETGAGSTDTQYF. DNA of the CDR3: TGTGCCAGTAGTATCGGGGAGACAGGGGCGGGGAGCACAGATACGCAGTATTTT.

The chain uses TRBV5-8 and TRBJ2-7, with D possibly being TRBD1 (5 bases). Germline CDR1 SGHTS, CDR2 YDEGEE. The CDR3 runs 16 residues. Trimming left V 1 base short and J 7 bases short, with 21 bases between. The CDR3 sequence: CASSLYLGLSYGEQYF. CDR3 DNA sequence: TGTGCCAGCAGCTTGTATCTGGGGCTGTCCTACGGGGAGCAGTACTTC.

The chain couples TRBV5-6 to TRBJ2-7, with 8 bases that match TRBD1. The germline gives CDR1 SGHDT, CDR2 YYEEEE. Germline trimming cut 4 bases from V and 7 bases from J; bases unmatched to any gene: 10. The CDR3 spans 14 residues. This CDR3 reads CASSPLTGAKEQYF. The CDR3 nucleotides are TGTGCCAGCAGCCCACTGACAGGGGCTAAGGAGCAGTACTTC.

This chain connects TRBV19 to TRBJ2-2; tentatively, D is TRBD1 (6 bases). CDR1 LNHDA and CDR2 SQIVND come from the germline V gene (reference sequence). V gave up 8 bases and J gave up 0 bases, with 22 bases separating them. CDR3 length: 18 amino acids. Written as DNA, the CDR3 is TGTGCCAGTCGACCCAACTTACAGGGATTAGCGAACACCGGGGAGCTGTTTTTT. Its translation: CASRPNLQGLANTGELFF.

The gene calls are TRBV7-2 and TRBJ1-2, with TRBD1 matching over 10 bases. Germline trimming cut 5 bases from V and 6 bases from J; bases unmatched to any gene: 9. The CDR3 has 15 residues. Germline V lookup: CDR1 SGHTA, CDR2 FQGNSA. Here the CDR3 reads CASSNGQGGYDGYTF. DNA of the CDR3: TGTGCCAGCAGCAACGGACAGGGGGGGTATGATGGCTACACCTTC.

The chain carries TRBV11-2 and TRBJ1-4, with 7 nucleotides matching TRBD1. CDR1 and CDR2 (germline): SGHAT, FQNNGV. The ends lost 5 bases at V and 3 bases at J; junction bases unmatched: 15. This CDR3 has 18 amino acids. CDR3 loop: CASSPGTAPVWANEKLFF. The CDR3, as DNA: TGTGCCAGCAGCCCCGGGACAGCCCCAGTCTGGGCTAATGAAAAACTGTTTTTT.

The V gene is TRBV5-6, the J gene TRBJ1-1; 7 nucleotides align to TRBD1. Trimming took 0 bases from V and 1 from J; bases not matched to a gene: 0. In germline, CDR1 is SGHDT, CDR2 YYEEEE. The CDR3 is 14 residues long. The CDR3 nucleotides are TGTGCCAGCAGCTTGGGGGACAGGAACACTGAAGCTTTCTTT. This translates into CASSLGDRNTEAFF. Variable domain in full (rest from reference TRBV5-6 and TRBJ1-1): DAGVTQSPTHLIKTRGQQVTLRCSPKSGHDTVSWYQQALGQGPQFIFQYYEEEERQRGNFPDRFSGHQFPNYSSELNVNALLLGDSALYLCASSLGDRNTEAFFGQGTRLTVV.

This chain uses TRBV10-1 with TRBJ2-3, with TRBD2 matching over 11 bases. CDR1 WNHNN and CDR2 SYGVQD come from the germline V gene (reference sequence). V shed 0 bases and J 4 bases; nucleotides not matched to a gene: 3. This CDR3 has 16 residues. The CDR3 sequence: CASSESIAGGPDTQYF. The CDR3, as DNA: TGCGCCAGCAGTGAGTCCATAGCGGGGGGGCCAGATACGCAGTATTTT.

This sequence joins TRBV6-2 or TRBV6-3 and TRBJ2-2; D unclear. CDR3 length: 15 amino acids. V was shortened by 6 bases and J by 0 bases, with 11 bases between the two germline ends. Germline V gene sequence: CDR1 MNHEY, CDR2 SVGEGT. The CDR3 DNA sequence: TGTGCCAGCAGCCCCCTGAGGACGAACACCGGGGAGCTGTTTTTT. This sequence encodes CASSPLRTNTGELFF.

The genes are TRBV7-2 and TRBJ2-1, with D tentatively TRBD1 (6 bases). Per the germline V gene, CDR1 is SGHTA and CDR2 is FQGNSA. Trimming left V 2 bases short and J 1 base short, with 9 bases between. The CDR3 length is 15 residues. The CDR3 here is CASSLTRGSYNEQFF. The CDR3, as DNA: TGTGCCAGCAGCTTAACCAGGGGTTCCTACAATGAGCAGTTCTTC.

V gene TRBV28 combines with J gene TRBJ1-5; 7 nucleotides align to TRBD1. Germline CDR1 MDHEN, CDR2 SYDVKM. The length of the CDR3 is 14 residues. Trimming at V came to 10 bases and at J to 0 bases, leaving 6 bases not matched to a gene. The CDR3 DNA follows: TGTGCCACAAGACAGGGAGGTAGCAATCAGCCCCAGCATTTT. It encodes CATRQGGSNQPQHF.

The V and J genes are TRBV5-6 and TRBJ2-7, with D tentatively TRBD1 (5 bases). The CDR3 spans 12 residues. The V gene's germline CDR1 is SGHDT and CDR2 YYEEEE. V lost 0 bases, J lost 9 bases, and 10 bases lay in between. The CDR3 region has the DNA TGTGCCAGCAGCTTGGGCAGGGAAGTGCAGTACTTC. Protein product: CASSLGREVQYF. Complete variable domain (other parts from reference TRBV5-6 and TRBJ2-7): DAGVTQSPTHLIKTRGQQVTLRCSPKSGHDTVSWYQQALGQGPQFIFQYYEEEERQRGNFPDRFSGHQFPNYSSELNVNALLLGDSALYLCASSLGREVQYFGPGTRLTVT.

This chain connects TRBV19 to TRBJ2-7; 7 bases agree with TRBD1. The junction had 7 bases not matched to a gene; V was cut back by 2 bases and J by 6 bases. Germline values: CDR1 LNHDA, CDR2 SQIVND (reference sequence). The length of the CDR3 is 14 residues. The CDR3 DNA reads TGTGCCAGTAGTATACAGACAGGGATCGGCGAGCAGTACTTC. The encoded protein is CASSIQTGIGEQYF.